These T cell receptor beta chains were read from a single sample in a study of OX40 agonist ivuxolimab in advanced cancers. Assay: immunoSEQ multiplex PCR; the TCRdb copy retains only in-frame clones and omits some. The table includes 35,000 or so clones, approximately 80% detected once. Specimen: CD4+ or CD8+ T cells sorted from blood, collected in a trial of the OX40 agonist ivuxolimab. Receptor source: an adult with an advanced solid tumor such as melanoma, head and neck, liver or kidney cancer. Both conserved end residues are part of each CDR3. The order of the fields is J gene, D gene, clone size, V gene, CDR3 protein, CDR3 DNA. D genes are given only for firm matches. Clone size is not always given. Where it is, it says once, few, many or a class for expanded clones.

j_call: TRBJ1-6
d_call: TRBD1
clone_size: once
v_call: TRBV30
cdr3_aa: CAWKQPGQGNSPLHF
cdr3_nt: TGTGCCTGGAAGCAACCGGGACAGGGAAATTCACCCCTCCACTTT

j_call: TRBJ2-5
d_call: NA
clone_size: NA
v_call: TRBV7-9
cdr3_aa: CASSRTVEPETQYF
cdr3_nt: TGTGCCAGCAGTAGGACAGTCGAGCCCGAGACCCAGTACTTC

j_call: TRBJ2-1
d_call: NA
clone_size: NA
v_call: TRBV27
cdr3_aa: CASSLGRPNNEQFF
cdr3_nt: TGTGCCAGCAGTTTAGGCAGACCCAACAATGAGCAGTTCTTC

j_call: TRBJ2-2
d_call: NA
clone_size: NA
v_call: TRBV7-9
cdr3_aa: CASSPYVGRALTGELFF
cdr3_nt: TGTGCCAGCAGCCCCTACGTCGGTCGAGCACTCACCGGGGAGCTGTTTTTT

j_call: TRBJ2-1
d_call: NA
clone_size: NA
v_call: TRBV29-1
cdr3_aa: CSVEGEGEQFF
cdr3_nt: TGCAGCGTTGAAGGTGAGGGTGAGCAGTTCTTC

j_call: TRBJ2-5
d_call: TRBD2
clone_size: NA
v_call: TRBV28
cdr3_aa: CASNQPTLSGEIQYF
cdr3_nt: TGTGCCAGCAACCAACCGACTCTCAGCGGGGAGATCCAGTACTTC

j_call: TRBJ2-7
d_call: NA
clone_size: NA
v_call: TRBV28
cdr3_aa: CASSPLISYEQYF
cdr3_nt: TGTGCCAGCAGTCCCCTGATCTCCTACGAGCAGTACTTC

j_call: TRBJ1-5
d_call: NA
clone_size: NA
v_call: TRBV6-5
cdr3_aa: CASSYSNGNQPQHF
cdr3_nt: TGTGCCAGCAGTTACTCGAACGGCAATCAGCCCCAGCATTTT

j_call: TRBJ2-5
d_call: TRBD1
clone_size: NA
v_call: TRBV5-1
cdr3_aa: CASRLGTASQETQYF
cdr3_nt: TGCGCCAGCAGACTCGGGACAGCGTCCCAAGAGACCCAGTACTTC

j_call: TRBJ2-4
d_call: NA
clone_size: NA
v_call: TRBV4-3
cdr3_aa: CASSQERVRLAKNIQYF
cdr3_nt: TGCGCCAGCAGCCAAGAACGAGTGCGCTTGGCCAAAAACATTCAGTACTTC

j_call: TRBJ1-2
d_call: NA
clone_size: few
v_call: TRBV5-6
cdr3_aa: CASSLRGYGYTF
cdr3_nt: TGTGCCAGCAGCTTAAGGGGGTATGGCTACACCTTC

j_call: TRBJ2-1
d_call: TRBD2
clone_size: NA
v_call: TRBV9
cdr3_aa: CASSILAGGYNEQFF
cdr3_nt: TGTGCCAGCAGCATACTAGCGGGGGGGTACAATGAGCAGTTCTTC

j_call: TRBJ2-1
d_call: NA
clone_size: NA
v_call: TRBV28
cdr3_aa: CASSFVVGGNGEQFF
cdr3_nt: TGTGCCAGCAGTTTCGTAGTTGGAGGGAACGGTGAGCAGTTCTTC

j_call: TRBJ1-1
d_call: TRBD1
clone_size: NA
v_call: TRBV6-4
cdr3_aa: CASSQAGGMNTEAFF
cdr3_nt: TGTGCCAGCAGCCAAGCAGGGGGGATGAACACTGAAGCTTTCTTT

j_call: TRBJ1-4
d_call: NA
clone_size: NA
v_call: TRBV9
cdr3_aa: CASSVDGSLNEKLFF
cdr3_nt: TGTGCCAGCAGCGTAGACGGGAGCCTTAATGAAAAACTGTTTTTT

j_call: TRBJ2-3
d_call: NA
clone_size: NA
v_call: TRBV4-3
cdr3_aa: CASSQEYPGRYTDTQYF
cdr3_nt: TGCGCCAGCAGCCAAGAGTATCCCGGGAGATACACAGATACGCAGTATTTT

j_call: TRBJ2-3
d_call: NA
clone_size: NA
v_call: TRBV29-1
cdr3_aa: CSVDTPRADTQYF
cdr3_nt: TGCAGCGTTGATACCCCCCGAGCTGATACGCAGTATTTT

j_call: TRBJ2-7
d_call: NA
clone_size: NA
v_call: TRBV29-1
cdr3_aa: CSVFLYEQYF
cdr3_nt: TGCAGCGTGTTCCTCTACGAGCAGTACTTC

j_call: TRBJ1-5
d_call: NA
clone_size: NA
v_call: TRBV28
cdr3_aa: CASSLGGHSNQPQHF
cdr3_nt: TGTGCCAGCAGTTTAGGGGGGCACTCCAATCAGCCCCAGCATTTT

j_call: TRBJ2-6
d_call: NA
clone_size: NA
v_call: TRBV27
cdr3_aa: CASSPFSGANVLTF
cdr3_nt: TGTGCCAGCAGTCCCTTCTCTGGGGCCAACGTCCTGACTTTC

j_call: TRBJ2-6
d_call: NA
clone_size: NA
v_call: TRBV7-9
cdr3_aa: CASSLAGRISGANVLTF
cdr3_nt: TGTGCCAGCAGCTTAGCGGGACGGATCTCTGGGGCCAACGTCCTGACTTTC

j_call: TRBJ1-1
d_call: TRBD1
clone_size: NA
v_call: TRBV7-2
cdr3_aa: CASSLDRGTEAFF
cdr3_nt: TGTGCCAGCAGCTTGGACAGGGGGACTGAAGCTTTCTTT

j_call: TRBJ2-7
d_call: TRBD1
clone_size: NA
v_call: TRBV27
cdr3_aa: CASSLGTVAYEQYF
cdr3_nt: TGTGCCAGCAGTTTAGGGACAGTTGCCTACGAGCAGTACTTC

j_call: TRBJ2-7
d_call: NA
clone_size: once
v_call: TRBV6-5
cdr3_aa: CASGNSPYEQYF
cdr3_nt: TGTGCCAGCGGAAATAGTCCCTACGAGCAGTACTTC

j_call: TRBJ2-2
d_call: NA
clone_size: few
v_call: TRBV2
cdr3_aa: CASSEGGYLNTGELFF
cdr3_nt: TGTGCCAGCAGTGAAGGGGGATACCTGAACACCGGGGAGCTGTTTTTT

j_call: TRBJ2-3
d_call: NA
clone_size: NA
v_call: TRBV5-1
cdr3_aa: CASSLDTGYTDTQYF
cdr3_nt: TGCGCCAGCAGCTTGGATACCGGTTACACAGATACGCAGTATTTT

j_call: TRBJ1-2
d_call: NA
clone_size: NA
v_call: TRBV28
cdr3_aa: CASSPITSGSHGYTF
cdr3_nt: TGTGCCAGCAGTCCGATAACATCAGGGTCGCATGGCTACACCTTC

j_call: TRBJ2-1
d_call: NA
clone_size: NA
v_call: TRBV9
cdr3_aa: CASSPQGGGLVEQFF
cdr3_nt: TGTGCCAGCAGCCCCCAAGGGGGGGGTCTGGTAGAGCAGTTCTTC

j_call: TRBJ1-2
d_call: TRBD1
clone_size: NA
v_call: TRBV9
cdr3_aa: CASSGWDRGPYGYTF
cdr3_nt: TGTGCCAGCAGCGGGTGGGACAGGGGGCCGTATGGCTACACCTTC

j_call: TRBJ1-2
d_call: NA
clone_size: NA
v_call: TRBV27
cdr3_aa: CASSPKGGYGYTF
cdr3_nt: TGTGCCAGCAGTCCCAAGGGAGGCTATGGCTACACCTTC

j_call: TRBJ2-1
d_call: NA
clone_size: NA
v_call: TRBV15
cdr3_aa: CATSRDQGDNEQFF
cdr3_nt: TGTGCCACCAGCAGAGATCAGGGCGACAATGAGCAGTTCTTC

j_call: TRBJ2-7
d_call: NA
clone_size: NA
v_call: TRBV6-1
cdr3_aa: CASSESPDSYEQYF
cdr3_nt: TGTGCCAGCAGTGAAAGTCCAGATTCCTACGAGCAGTACTTC

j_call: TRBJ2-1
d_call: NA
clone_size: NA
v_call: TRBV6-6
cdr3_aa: CASSFGGPNNEQFF
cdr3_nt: TGTGCCAGCAGTTTCGGGGGTCCTAACAATGAGCAGTTCTTC

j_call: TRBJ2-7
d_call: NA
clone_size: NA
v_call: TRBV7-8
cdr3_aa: CASSLTDEQYF
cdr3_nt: TGTGCCAGCAGCTTAACGGACGAGCAGTACTTC

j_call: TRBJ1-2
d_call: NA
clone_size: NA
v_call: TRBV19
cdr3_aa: CASSISTLRGEPNYGYTF
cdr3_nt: TGTGCCAGTAGTATATCCACTTTACGTGGGGAACCTAACTATGGCTACACCTTC

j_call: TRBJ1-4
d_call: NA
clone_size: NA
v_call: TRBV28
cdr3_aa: CASSLGNRVLFF
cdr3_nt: TGTGCCAGCAGTTTGGGGAACAGGGTCCTGTTTTTT

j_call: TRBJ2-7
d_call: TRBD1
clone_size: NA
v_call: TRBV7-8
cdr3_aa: CASSLRGHSYEQYF
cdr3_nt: TGTGCCAGCAGCTTAAGGGGGCACTCCTACGAGCAGTACTTC

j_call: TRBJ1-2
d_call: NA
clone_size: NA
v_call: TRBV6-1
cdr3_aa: CASSEGTVRGYGYTF
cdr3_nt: TGTGCCAGCAGTGAAGGAACAGTCCGGGGCTATGGCTACACCTTC

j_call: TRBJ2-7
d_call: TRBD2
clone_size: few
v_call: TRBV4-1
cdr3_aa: CASSQDETSGRFEQYF
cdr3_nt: TGCGCCAGCAGCCAAGACGAAACTAGCGGGAGGTTCGAGCAGTACTTC

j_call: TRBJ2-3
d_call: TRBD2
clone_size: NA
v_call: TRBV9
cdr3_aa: CASSATSGGSGTQYF
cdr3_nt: TGTGCCAGCAGCGCCACCAGCGGGGGGTCGGGTACGCAGTATTTT

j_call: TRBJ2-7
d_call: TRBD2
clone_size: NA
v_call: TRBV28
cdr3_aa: CASSFPRSGGSYEQYF
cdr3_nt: TGTGCCAGCAGTTTTCCTAGGAGCGGGGGGTCCTACGAGCAGTACTTC

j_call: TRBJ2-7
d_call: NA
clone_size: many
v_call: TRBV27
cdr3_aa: CASSSWTDPYEQYF
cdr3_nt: TGTGCCAGCAGTTCCTGGACAGACCCCTATGAGCAGTACTTC

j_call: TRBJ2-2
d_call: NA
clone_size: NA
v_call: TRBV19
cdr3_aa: CASRSWDTGELFF
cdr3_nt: TGTGCCAGTAGATCGTGGGACACCGGGGAGCTGTTTTTT

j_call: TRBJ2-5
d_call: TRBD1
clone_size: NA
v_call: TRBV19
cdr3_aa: CASSPWDSQETQYF
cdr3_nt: TGTGCCAGTAGTCCCTGGGACAGTCAAGAGACCCAGTACTTC

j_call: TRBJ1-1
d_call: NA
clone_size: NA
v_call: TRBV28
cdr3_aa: CASSSIPDSDTEAFF
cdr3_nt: TGTGCCAGCAGCTCTATTCCCGACAGCGATACTGAAGCTTTCTTT

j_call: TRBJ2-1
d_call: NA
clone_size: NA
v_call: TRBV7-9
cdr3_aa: CASSLTSMFYEQFF
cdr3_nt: TGTGCCAGCAGCCTCACCTCTATGTTCTATGAGCAGTTCTTC

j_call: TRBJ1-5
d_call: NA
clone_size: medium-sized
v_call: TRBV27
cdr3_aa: CASSSGLNQPQHF
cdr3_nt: TGTGCCAGCAGTTCAGGGCTCAATCAGCCCCAGCATTTT

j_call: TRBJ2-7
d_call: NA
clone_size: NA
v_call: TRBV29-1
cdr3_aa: CSAYRDYEQYF
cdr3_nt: TGCAGCGCCTACAGGGACTACGAGCAGTACTTC

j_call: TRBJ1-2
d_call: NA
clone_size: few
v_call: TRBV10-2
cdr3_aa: CASSAKGERHGYTF
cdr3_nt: TGCGCCAGCAGTGCCAAAGGCGAGAGGCATGGCTACACCTTC

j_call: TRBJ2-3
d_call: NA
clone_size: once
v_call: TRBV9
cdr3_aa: CASSVATVGGWSTDTQYF
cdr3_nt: TGTGCCAGCAGCGTAGCTACGGTGGGAGGCTGGAGCACAGATACGCAGTATTTT

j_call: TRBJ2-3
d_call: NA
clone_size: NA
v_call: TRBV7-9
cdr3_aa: CASSLNRVPDTQYF
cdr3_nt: TGTGCCAGCAGCTTGAATAGGGTACCAGATACGCAGTATTTT